The 25 T cell receptor beta chains below were found in one sample sequenced in a study of patients and donors after allogeneic stem cell transplantation. TCRdb redid the calling of the RT-PCR reads with MiXCR, one entry per CDR3 protein. The sample yields about 230,000 distinct CDR3 sequences, roughly 15% seen once. Sequencing used blood, either unsorted or a sorted T cell fraction (not recorded which). The receptors were gathered from a human donor who was either an allogeneic HSCT recipient or a stem cell or donor lymphocyte infusion donor (not recorded which). It is not recorded whose cells these are; they may come from a transplant donor.

CDR3 bases: TGTGCCAGCAGCTTAACAGACTCCGACGGGGAGCTGTTTTTT. Protein product: CASSLTDSDGELFF. This rearrangement joins TRBV7-3 to TRBJ2-2, with D unresolved. The germline gives CDR1 SGHTA, CDR2 FQGTGA. CDR3 size: 14 residues. V was shortened by 0 bases and J by 7 bases, with 9 bases between the two germline ends.

The CDR3 here is CATCGTGLNEKLFF. CDR3 in DNA: TGTGCCACTTGTGGGACAGGACTTAATGAAAAACTGTTTTTT. This rearrangement joins TRBV24-1 to TRBJ1-4; TRBD1 matches 8 bases. Germline V gene lookup returns CDR1 KGHDR and CDR2 SFDVKD. There are 14 residues in the CDR3. The ends lost 10 bases at V and 4 bases at J; junction bases unmatched: 7.

This clonotype was seen more than once but under ten times. The chain recombines TRBV6-5 with TRBJ2-7; the match to TRBD2 covers 12 bases. The CDR3 is made up of 14 amino acids. V was pared by 3 bases and J by 9 bases, with 6 bases of the junction left unmatched. Germline CDR1 reads MNHEY; CDR2 reads SVGAGI. Here the CDR3 DNA reads TGTGCCAGCAGTTATGAACTAGCGGGAGGCGGGCAGTACTTC. Protein: CASSYELAGGGQYF.

This chain uses TRBV7-2 with TRBJ2-5, with D tentatively TRBD2 (5 bases). The CDR3 runs to 14 residues. With 2 bases removed from V and 9 bases from J, the gap between germline ends came to 16 bases. CDR1 SGHTA and CDR2 FQGNSA come from the germline V gene. CDR3 sequence: CASSLRFRGVAQYF. CDR3 bases: TGTGCCAGCAGCTTAAGGTTTCGGGGAGTGGCCCAGTACTTC. The full variable domain, in which reference TRBV7-2 and TRBJ2-5 provide the parts outside the CDR3, is GAGVSQSPSNKVTEKGKDVELRCDPISGHTALYWYRQSLGQGLEFLIYFQGNSAPDKSGLPSDRFSAERTGGSVSTLTIQRTQQEDSAVYLCASSLRFRGVAQYFGPGTRLLVL.

This clonotype was detected many times. The rearrangement uses TRBV5-1 and TRBJ2-1; the D is unclear. Germline lookup yields CDR1 SGHRS and CDR2 YFSETQ. The CDR3 covers 14 residues. Trimming removed 0 bases at V and 4 bases at J, with 8 bases between. The CDR3 spells CASSLDGFYNEQFF. DNA for the CDR3: TGCGCCAGCAGCTTGGACGGATTTTACAATGAGCAGTTCTTC.

Only a few counts were recorded for this clonotype. The CDR3 region has the DNA TGTGCCAGCAGTGCTCCTAGCGGAAGCTTGGATACGCAGTATTTT. It specifies CASSAPSGSLDTQYF. The chain uses TRBV6-1 and TRBJ2-3; 7 positions agree with TRBD2. The germline V gene has CDR1 MNHNS and CDR2 SASEGT. V lost 4 bases and J lost 6; bases outside the gene matches: 10. The CDR3 is 15 amino acids.

In its sample, this clonotype was seen many times. The V and J genes are TRBV28 and TRBJ2-5; 9 bases align to TRBD2. Germline V CDR1 and CDR2: MDHEN, SYDVKM. CDR3 length equals 16 residues. J was trimmed by 3 bases and V by 6 bases; bases with no gene match: 11. The CDR3 sequence is CASRGAKTSGKETQYF. For the CDR3, the DNA is TGTGCCAGCAGGGGAGCTAAGACTAGCGGAAAAGAGACCCAGTACTTC.

This clonotype was seen more than once but under ten times. The rearrangement uses TRBV30 and TRBJ1-3, with D possibly TRBD1 on 5 matching bases. Germline values: CDR1 GTSNPN, CDR2 SVGIG (reference sequence). The length of the CDR3 is 16 residues. Trimming took 0 bases from V and 4 from J, leaving 16 bases between them. CDR3 sequence (DNA): TGTGCCTGGAGTGTATGGTCGGGGGTTGTCGGAAACACCATATATTTT. Its protein is CAWSVWSGVVGNTIYF.

This clonotype was detected many times. This chain joins TRBV4-1 and TRBJ2-7; 7 nucleotides line up with TRBD1. CDR1 and CDR2 (germline): MGHRA, YSYEKL. The CDR3 covers 16 residues. J gave up 0 bases and V 1 base, and 6 bases lay outside the gene matches. For the CDR3, the DNA is TGCGCCAGCAGCCAAGGACAGGGCCCAAGCTCCTACGAGCAGTACTTC. Translated: CASSQGQGPSSYEQYF.

This clonotype was seen a handful of times. The DNA for the CDR3 is TGCGCCAGCAGCCAAGATCGGGGACTATCCTCCTACGAGCAGTACTTC. Protein: CASSQDRGLSSYEQYF. This chain connects TRBV4-1 to TRBJ2-7, with 7 bases that match TRBD2. Germline CDR1 MGHRA, CDR2 YSYEKL. V gave up 0 bases and J gave up 0 bases; unmatched junction bases: 5. The CDR3 sequence is 16 residues long.

Points on this clonotype: A much larger clone is a single base away; this may be a read error. The J gene is TRBJ2-3, the V gene TRBV3-1; 8 nucleotides line up with TRBD2. Germline V gene sequence: CDR1 LGHDT, CDR2 YNNKEL (reference sequence). J lost 7 bases, V lost 4 bases, and 13 bases had no gene match. The CDR3 extends over 16 amino acids. CDR3 nucleotides: TGTGCCAGCAGCCCCGAAATGAGCGGGAGAATGTATACGCAGTATTTT. It yields the protein CASSPEMSGRMYTQYF.

J is TRBJ2-1 and V is TRBV3-1; possibly TRBD1 or TRBD2 for D (5 bases each). The CDR3 has 13 amino acids. The V end was cut by 7 bases, the J end by 9 bases, with 16 bases between. Germline lookup yields CDR1 LGHDT and CDR2 YNNKEL (reference sequence). The CDR3 DNA follows: TGTGCCAGCAAAAACCGGGACGCGGCTGAGCAGTTCTTC. This encodes CASKNRDAAEQFF.

The chain joins TRBV20-1 to TRBJ1-2; D possibly corresponds to TRBD1 (5 bases). Trimming removed 5 bases from V and 8 bases from J, with 15 bases in between. Germline V lookup: CDR1 DFQATT, CDR2 SNEGSKA (reference sequence). This CDR3 contains 12 residues. CDR3 in amino acids: CSAELPGLGYTF. DNA of the CDR3: TGCAGTGCTGAATTACCAGGGTTGGGCTACACCTTC.

This chain links TRBV20-1 with TRBJ2-3; TRBD1 agrees at 7 bases. V shed 5 bases, J shed 1 base, and the junction held 6 bases outside the gene matches. From germline, CDR1 is DFQATT and CDR2 SNEGSKA (reference sequence). The CDR3 totals 14 residues. The CDR3 DNA follows: TGCAGTGCTCAAGACAGGGTGGGCACAGATACGCAGTATTTT. It translates to CSAQDRVGTDTQYF.

This clonotype showed up many times. V usage is TRBV14 and J usage is TRBJ2-2; D is perhaps TRBD2 (6 bases). The CDR3 spans 14 residues. V shed 0 bases and J shed 6 bases, with 8 bases lying between them. Germline CDR1 and CDR2: SGHDN and FVKESK. The CDR3 loop reads CASSQDWGAGELFF. The CDR3 DNA sequence: TGTGCCAGCAGCCAAGATTGGGGGGCCGGGGAGCTGTTTTTT.

The DNA for the CDR3 is TGTGCCAGCAGGACCGGGTTGGCGGGCACAGATACGCAGTATTTT. It codes for CASRTGLAGTDTQYF. The J gene is TRBJ2-3, the V gene TRBV5-4; D remains unclear. CDR1 is SGHNT and CDR2 is YYREEE in the germline V gene (reference sequence). Trimming took 5 bases from V and 1 from J, leaving 14 bases between them. The CDR3 totals 15 residues.

In its sample, this clonotype was seen a few times. This rearrangement joins TRBV29-1 to TRBJ1-3; unclear D gene. V dropped 2 bases and J dropped 3 bases, with 8 bases sitting between them. Per the germline V gene, CDR1 is SQVTM and CDR2 is ANQGSEA. The CDR3 totals 13 residues. This CDR3 is CSVEWALGNTIYF. The CDR3 DNA sequence: TGCAGCGTTGAATGGGCCCTTGGAAACACCATATATTTT.

With respect to this clonotype: A much bigger clone sits one base away, suggesting this may be a read error. The V gene is TRBV11-2, the J gene TRBJ1-2; 8 bases are a match to TRBD1. Germline trimming cut 1 base from V and 2 bases from J; bases unmatched to any gene: 12. The CDR3 runs to 18 residues. Germline V lookup: CDR1 SGHAT, CDR2 FQNNGV. The CDR3 loop is CASSLVRPGGAVNYGYTF. In DNA form, the CDR3 reads TGTGCCAGCAGCTTAGTCCGCCCAGGGGGCGCGGTCAACTATGGCTACACCTTC.

The chain employs TRBV6-4 and TRBJ2-5, with TRBD1 matching 9 bases. CDR1 is MRHNA, CDR2 SNTAGT, per germline. Trimming removed 4 bases from V and 5 bases from J; junction bases left unmatched: 8. The CDR3 sequence is 15 residues long. CDR3 protein: CASSVQPGQGETQYF. The CDR3 region has the DNA TGTGCCAGCAGTGTCCAACCGGGACAGGGTGAGACCCAGTACTTC.

This clonotype was recorded a few times. The chain uses TRBV6-2 or TRBV6-3 and TRBJ2-3, with 7 bases matching TRBD1. CDR1 is MNHEY and CDR2 is SVGEGT in the germline V gene. J lost 6 bases, V lost 8 bases, and 11 bases had no gene match. The CDR3 is 14 amino acids. This CDR3 reads CASRLTGSRDTQYF. The CDR3 region has the DNA TGTGCCAGCCGATTGACAGGGTCCAGGGATACGCAGTATTTT.

This clonotype was counted ten times or more. The rearrangement uses TRBV20-1 and TRBJ2-2; D remains unclear. The CDR3 is 12 amino acids. Germline CDR1 DFQATT, CDR2 SNEGSKA (reference sequence). V was shortened by 1 base and J by 2 bases, with 2 bases between the two germline ends. The CDR3 DNA reads TGCAGTGCTAGAGTCAACACCGGGGAGCTGTTTTTT. Protein sequence: CSARVNTGELFF.

The genes are TRBV20-1 and TRBJ1-5; D might be TRBD1 (6 bases). With 5 bases removed from V and 2 bases from J, the gap between germline ends came to 16 bases. Germline CDR1 and CDR2: DFQATT and SNEGSKA (reference sequence). The CDR3 totals 15 residues. The CDR3 DNA reads as TGCAGTGCTGATTCCGGGACACATGGCAATCAGCCCCAGCATTTT. Its translation is CSADSGTHGNQPQHF.

This clonotype was found a few times. This chain joins TRBV2 and TRBJ2-7; 8 bases match TRBD1. The CDR3 is made up of 13 amino acids. Germline CDR1 SNHLY, CDR2 FYNNEI. Trimming at V came to 8 bases and at J to 5 bases, leaving 8 bases not matched to a gene. CDR3 sequence reads: CASGQQGDDEQYF. The CDR3 region has the DNA TGTGCCAGCGGGCAACAGGGGGACGACGAGCAGTACTTC.

The chain uses TRBV6-1 and TRBJ2-2; a possible D gene is TRBD1 (6 bases). V dropped 6 bases and J dropped 0 bases, with 11 bases sitting between them. CDR1 and CDR2 (germline): MNHNS, SASEGT. The CDR3 is 15 amino acids. The CDR3: CASRGDTSNTGELFF. The CDR3 bases are TGTGCCAGCAGGGGGGACACCTCGAACACCGGGGAGCTGTTTTTT.

This clonotype was seen many times. The gene calls are TRBV6-6 and TRBJ1-1, with D possibly TRBD1 on 6 matching bases. V lost 7 bases and J 11 bases, leaving 14 bases between the germline ends. The CDR3 extends over 11 amino acids. Germline CDR1 is MNHNY and CDR2 is SVGAGI (reference sequence). DNA of the CDR3: TGTGCCAGCAAGAAGGGGGAGAAGGCTTTCTTT. Translated: CASKKGEKAFF.